This T cell receptor beta chain was sequenced during a study of PD-1 blockade in classical Hodgkin lymphoma (dated by TCRdb to the early 2020s). Some background on the complete study: Nivolumab dosing was 3 mg/kg intravenously every 2 weeks, continuing until either disease progression or unacceptable toxicity. A peripheral blood immune signature of response to PD-1 blockade in classical Hodgkin lymphoma was defined using TCR beta sequencing and CyTOF. What the authors observed across the whole study: By C4D1, a significant rise was seen in CD4+ TCR diversity but not in CD8+ TCR diversity (p=0.0027 vs p=0.16), and the rise was most apparent among complete responders (p=0.02). Baseline TCR diversity was reported to be lower in newly diagnosed patients than in healthy donors and to be lower still in relapsed/refractory patients. The study was limited to a single clinical trial cohort, and causes of repertoire differences, possibly disease activity or prior therapy, remained undefined. Baseline diversity similar to that of newly diagnosed patients was observed in trial patients achieving complete response, whereas significantly lower diversity was observed in partial responders and progressors. Diversity was lower in patients who began nivolumab less than 1 year after ASCT, so these patients were left out of later analyses to avoid confounding by immune reconstitution.

From the cysteine up to the phenylalanine, the CDR3 has a length of 13 residues. Only the CDR3 DNA stays, 39 bases, in frame from base 1. The germline ends are 16 bases apart after V is trimmed by 8 bases and J by 5 bases. CDR1 MNHEY and CDR2 SMNVEV were looked up in the germline V gene (reference sequence). The intended sense of this specimen's time point label: cycle 4 day 1 (C4D1), after less than 7 weeks of nivolumab. Every trial patient had relapsed following autologous stem cell transplantation, and prior brentuximab vedotin exposure was what differed among cohorts A, B and C. The trial cohort comprised 60 or so patients with relapsed/refractory classical Hodgkin lymphoma whose best overall responses were complete response, partial response or progressive disease. Trial patients were treated with single-agent nivolumab in the multi-cohort phase II CheckMate 205 trial. Best overall response was determined by an independent review committee according to the 2007 International Working Group response criteria. Trial PBMCs were collected just before the start of nivolumab (C1D1) and during therapy at cycle 2 day 1 and cycle 4 day 1. After peripheral blood was drawn into 8 mL Vacutainer Cell Preparation Tubes, PBMCs were isolated by centrifugation and then cryopreserved.

The Qiagen DNeasy kit was used to extract genomic DNA both from unsorted PBMCs and from the negatively selected CD4+ and CD8+ fractions. Amplification of TCR beta CDR3 regions was done by immunoSEQ multiplex PCR with primers that anneal to V and J segments. A synthetic immune receptor repertoire was used to minimize amplification bias, and remaining bias was computationally removed after sequencing. In the source study's methods: Repertoire diversity was quantified as the Shannon entropy index using custom Python scripts. Unsorted, CD4+ and CD8+ repertoires were analyzed separately, except for combined analyses in which CD4+ and CD8+ sequences were merged in silico. A clone counted as expanded when the clone's frequency after treatment rose at least 2-fold relative to C1D1, and clones undetected at baseline were given a pseudocount of 0.5. Clones with 0 or 1 copy at C1D1 were defined as singleton clones, while clones with 2 or more copies were defined as non-singleton clones. Clones expanded in unsorted samples were annotated as CD4+, CD8+ or unknown by matching protein sequences in sorted samples from the same patient. Diversity changes from C1D1 to C4D1 were tested in paired samples using Wilcoxon tests. As stored in TCRdb, this immuneACCESS dataset retains in-frame rearrangements with V and J assigned. A fraction of the clones does not appear; measured against another copy, unresolved V genes explain less than half of the discrepancy, and the remainder lacks a known reason. For V, J and clone size, that table is used; D and trimming come from the DNA. Counted in this sample were about 41,000 clones; 60% to 80% of them appeared once. The ten largest clones capture approximately 2.4% of the sample.

This clone is medium-sized (0.01 to 0.1%) in its sample. Its antigen is currently not known. There are no base qualities to consult, and no much larger clone falls within one base. The receptor was derived from a human donor with classical Hodgkin lymphoma. The sample here was peripheral blood mononuclear cells (PBMCs), taken before the fourth cycle of nivolumab. The chain joins TRBV27 to TRBJ2-7; a tentative D call is TRBD2 (6 bases match). The nucleotide sequence is given as TGTGCCAGCCGTAGACGCGGGGAGGACGAGCAGTACTTC. This yields the protein CASRRRGEDEQYF.